This T cell receptor (beta chain) was identified in a study of blood T cells in healthy people across ages. The ends lost 4 bases at V and 4 bases at J; junction bases unmatched: 5. Per the germline V gene, CDR1 is MGHRA and CDR2 is YSYEKL. The CDR3 contains 15 residues. A second PCR, run for roughly 7 to 11 cycles, used a sample-barcoded 5' primer plus a J-beta primer mix. TCRdb passed the 5' RACE reads through MiXCR, listing each CDR3 protein once. Of fewer than 800,000 distinct CDR3 sequences listed, around half are singletons. This clonotype was recorded at least ten times. The V gene is TRBV4-1, the J gene TRBJ2-3; 10 bases align to TRBD2. The receptor was isolated from a woman aged 55-75 years in good health. Sequenced input: blood. CDR3 sequence (DNA): TGCGCCAGCAGCCTCAGCGGGAGGGCCCCAGATACGCAGTATTTT. It specifies CASSLSGRAPDTQYF.